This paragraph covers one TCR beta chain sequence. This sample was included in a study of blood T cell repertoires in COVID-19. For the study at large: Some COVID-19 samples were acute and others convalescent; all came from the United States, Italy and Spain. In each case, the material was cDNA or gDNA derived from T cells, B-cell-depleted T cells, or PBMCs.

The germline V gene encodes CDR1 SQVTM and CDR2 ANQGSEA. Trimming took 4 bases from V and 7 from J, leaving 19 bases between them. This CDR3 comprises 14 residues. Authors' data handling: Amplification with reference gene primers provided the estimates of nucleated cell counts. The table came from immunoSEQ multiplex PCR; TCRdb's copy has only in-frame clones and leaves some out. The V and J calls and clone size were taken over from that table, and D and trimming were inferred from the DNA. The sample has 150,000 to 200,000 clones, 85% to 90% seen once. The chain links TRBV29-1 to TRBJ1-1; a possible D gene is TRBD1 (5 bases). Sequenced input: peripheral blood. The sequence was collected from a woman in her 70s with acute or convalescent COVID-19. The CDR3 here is CSVGRLRDVNEAFF. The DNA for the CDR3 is TGCAGCGTTGGGCGCCTCAGGGATGTAAATGAAGCTTTCTTT. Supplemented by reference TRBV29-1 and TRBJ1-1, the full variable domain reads SAVISQKPSRDICQRGTSLTIQCQVDSQVTMMFWYRQQPGQSLTLIATANQGSEATYESGFVIDKFPISRPNLTFSTLTVSNMSPEDSSIYLCSVGRLRDVNEAFFGQGTRLTVV.